The rows below give T cell receptor beta chains drawn from one sample of a study of cytomegalovirus exposure and HLA in healthy donors. Clones were read by immunoSEQ multiplex PCR, and TCRdb kept only the in-frame ones, dropping some. The table lists tens of thousands of clones, 94% of them singletons. The source material was PBMCs. These receptor sequences come from a young woman in good health and CMV-seropositive. The CDR3 runs from the conserved cysteine through the conserved F or W. A D gene is named only where the DNA matches it firmly. The listing skips clone size in some rows; elsewhere it reads once, few, many or a size class.

TRBJ2-6 TRBV5-1 . . CASSQDRRISGANVLTF TGCGCCAGCAGCCAAGACAGAAGAATCTCTGGGGCCAACGTCCTGACTTTC
TRBJ1-1 TRBV6-4 . TRBD1 CASSRRGMNTEAFF TGTGCCAGCAGTCGCAGGGGGATGAACACTGAAGCTTTCTTT
TRBJ1-3 TRBV10-3 . . CAISGPGTPGNTIYF TGTGCCATCAGTGGTCCCGGGACTCCTGGAAACACCATATATTTT
TRBJ2-2 TRBV7-2 . TRBD1 CASSLIGQGATGELFF TGTGCCAGCAGCTTAATCGGACAGGGGGCCACCGGGGAGCTGTTTTTT
TRBJ2-5 TRBV10-2 . TRBD2 CASKTSRQETQYF TGCGCCAGCAAGACTAGCAGGCAAGAGACCCAGTACTTC
TRBJ2-3 TRBV6-6 . TRBD2 CASSNPSGSTDTQYF TGTGCCAGCAGTAATCCTAGCGGGAGTACAGATACGCAGTATTTT
TRBJ2-1 TRBV29-1 . . CSADPLDYNEQFF TGCAGCGCAGATCCCCTCGACTACAATGAGCAGTTCTTC
TRBJ1-2 TRBV11-2 . . CASSTRGGVPGGYTF TGTGCCAGCAGCACCCGAGGGGGAGTCCCGGGTGGCTACACCTTC
TRBJ1-1 TRBV9 . TRBD1 CASSPGTGLNTEAFF TGTGCCAGCAGCCCGGGGACAGGGTTGAACACTGAAGCTTTCTTT
TRBJ2-1 TRBV7-9 . TRBD2 CASSFGTTYNEQFF TGTGCCAGCAGCTTCGGGACTACCTACAATGAGCAGTTCTTC
TRBJ2-7 TRBV5-1 . . CASSSDRFTTYEQYF TGCGCCAGCAGTTCCGACAGGTTTACCACCTACGAGCAGTACTTC
TRBJ2-3 TRBV6-1 . . CAIEQGGGTDTQYF TGTGCCATCGAGCAGGGGGGAGGAACAGATACGCAGTATTTT
TRBJ2-2 TRBV27 few . CASKRETGELFF TGTGCCAGCAAGAGGGAGACCGGGGAGCTGTTTTTT
TRBJ1-1 TRBV5-6 . TRBD1 CASSLGQGETEAFF TGTGCCAGCAGCTTGGGACAGGGTGAAACTGAAGCTTTCTTT
TRBJ2-7 TRBV28 . . CASSPPGQSYEQYF TGTGCCAGCAGTCCCCCAGGACAGTCCTACGAGCAGTACTTC
TRBJ1-5 TRBV29-1 few . CSVVLSFGQPQHF TGCAGCGTTGTTTTGAGCTTCGGTCAGCCCCAGCATTTT
TRBJ2-7 TRBV4-1 . . CASSQTDGSSYEQYF TGCGCCAGCAGCCAAACCGACGGGAGCTCCTACGAGCAGTACTTC
TRBJ2-1 TRBV5-1 . TRBD1 CATAVTGSIVYEQFF TGCGCCACAGCGGTGACAGGGAGCATTGTGTATGAGCAGTTCTTC
TRBJ1-1 TRBV2 . . CASSVGEGRGTAEAFF TGTGCCAGCAGCGTAGGGGAAGGGAGGGGGACCGCTGAAGCTTTCTTT
TRBJ2-1 TRBV10-1 . . CARTRTGEDNEQFF TGCGCCAGGACGAGAACAGGGGAGGACAATGAGCAGTTCTTC
TRBJ1-2 TRBV29-1 once TRBD1 CSVDPGTGGTYGYTF TGCAGCGTTGACCCCGGGACAGGGGGCACCTATGGCTACACCTTC
TRBJ2-7 TRBV28 . . CASSLGLGAGAPYEQYF TGTGCCAGCAGTTTGGGCCTAGGGGCGGGGGCCCCCTACGAGCAGTACTTC
TRBJ2-2 TRBV4-1 . . CASSQATGITGELFF TGCGCCAGCAGCCAAGCTACAGGGATCACCGGGGAGCTGTTTTTT
TRBJ2-1 TRBV7-8 . TRBD2 CASSTAGRRSSYNEQFF TGTGCCAGCAGCACAGCGGGGCGAAGGAGCTCCTACAATGAGCAGTTCTTC
TRBJ2-3 TRBV18 . . CASSPPRSSVVSDTQYF TGTGCCAGCTCACCACCGCGGTCAAGCGTAGTATCAGATACGCAGTATTTT
TRBJ1-1 TRBV6-5 once . CASSYMTENTEAFF TGTGCCAGCAGTTATATGACAGAAAACACTGAAGCTTTCTTT
TRBJ2-2 TRBV5-4 once TRBD2 CASSSGLGNTGELFF TGTGCCAGCAGCTCGGGACTAGGGAACACCGGGGAGCTGTTTTTT
TRBJ2-1 TRBV7-8 . TRBD2 CASRGYGGRNYEQFF TGTGCCAGCAGAGGTTACGGCGGGAGGAACTATGAGCAGTTCTTC
TRBJ2-7 TRBV7-9 . TRBD1 CASSPTGVPYEQYF TGTGCCAGCAGCCCGACAGGGGTCCCCTACGAGCAGTACTTC
TRBJ1-4 TRBV7-6 . . CASSLDGQTTNEKLFF TGTGCCAGCAGCCTAGATGGACAAACAACTAATGAAAAACTGTTTTTT
TRBJ1-3 TRBV5-1 . . CASSRGPVDNSGNTIYF TGCGCCAGCAGCCGGGGTCCCGTAGACAACTCTGGAAACACCATATATTTT
TRBJ2-3 TRBV4-3 once TRBD2 CASSQSLAGGTDTQYF TGCGCCAGCAGCCAATCCCTAGCGGGTGGAACAGATACGCAGTATTTT
TRBJ1-1 TRBV18 . TRBD1 CASSPNRGEAFF TGTGCCAGCTCACCTAACAGGGGGGAAGCTTTCTTT
TRBJ1-6 TRBV7-6 . TRBD1 CASSPRRGQGNSPLHF TGTGCCAGCAGCCCCCGGCGGGGACAGGGCAATTCACCCCTCCACTTT
TRBJ1-5 TRBV28 . . CASSFFRRDQPQHF TGTGCCAGCAGTTTTTTCCGTCGTGATCAGCCCCAGCATTTT
TRBJ2-1 TRBV4-3 . TRBD2 CASSQDSGLVPNEQFF TGCGCCAGCAGCCAAGATTCGGGACTAGTTCCCAATGAGCAGTTCTTC
TRBJ2-7 TRBV19 . . CASSSGYEQYF TGTGCCAGTAGTAGCGGCTACGAGCAGTACTTC
TRBJ1-4 TRBV28 . TRBD1 CASSPRQGGEKLFF TGTGCCAGCAGTCCGAGACAGGGAGGTGAAAAACTGTTTTTT
TRBJ1-6 TRBV2 . TRBD1 CASSRARTGGFSPLHF TGTGCCAGCTCTAGGGCTCGGACAGGGGGCTTTTCACCCCTCCACTTT
TRBJ1-1 TRBV10-3 . TRBD1 CAISGDRDEAFF TGTGCCATCAGTGGGGACAGGGATGAAGCTTTCTTT
TRBJ1-6 TRBV5-1 . . CASHTTGTNNSPLHF TGCGCCAGCCATACTACCGGGACAAATAATTCACCCCTCCACTTT
TRBJ2-5 TRBV7-6 . . CASSPRETQYF TGTGCCAGCAGCCCGAGAGAGACCCAGTACTTC
TRBJ1-1 TRBV19 . TRBD1 CASSTTDRGNPEAFF TGTGCCAGTAGTACCACTGACAGGGGCAATCCTGAAGCTTTCTTT
TRBJ2-5 TRBV11-2 . . CASSLDLADWKKETQYF TGTGCCAGCAGCTTAGATCTCGCGGACTGGAAAAAAGAGACCCAGTACTTC
TRBJ2-1 TRBV18 . . CASSPRSAGTYNEQFF TGTGCCAGCTCACCCCGATCGGCGGGGACCTACAATGAGCAGTTCTTC
TRBJ2-2 TRBV5-1 . . CASSLRTANTGELFF TGCGCCAGCAGCTTGAGGACAGCTAACACCGGGGAGCTGTTTTTT
TRBJ1-2 TRBV29-1 few . CSVERGNYGYTF TGCAGCGTTGAACGGGGGAACTATGGCTACACCTTC
TRBJ2-7 TRBV28 . . CASIPDFESTYEQYF TGTGCCAGCATCCCGGACTTCGAGAGCACCTACGAGCAGTACTTC